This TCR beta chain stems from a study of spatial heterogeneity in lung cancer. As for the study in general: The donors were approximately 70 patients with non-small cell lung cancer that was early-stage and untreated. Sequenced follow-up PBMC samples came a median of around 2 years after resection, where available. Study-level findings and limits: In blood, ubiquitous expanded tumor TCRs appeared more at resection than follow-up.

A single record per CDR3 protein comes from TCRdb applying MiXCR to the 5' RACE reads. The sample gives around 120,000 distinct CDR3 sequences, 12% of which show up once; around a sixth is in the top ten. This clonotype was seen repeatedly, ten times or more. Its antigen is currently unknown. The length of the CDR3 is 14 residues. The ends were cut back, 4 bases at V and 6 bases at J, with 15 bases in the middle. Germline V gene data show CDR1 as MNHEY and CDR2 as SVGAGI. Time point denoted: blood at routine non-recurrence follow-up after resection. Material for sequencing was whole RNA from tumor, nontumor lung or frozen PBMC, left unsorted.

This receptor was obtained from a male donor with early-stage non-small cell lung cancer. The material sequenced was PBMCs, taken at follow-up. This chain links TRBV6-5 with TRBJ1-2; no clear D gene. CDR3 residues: CASSLDGNVNGYTF. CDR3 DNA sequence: TGTGCCAGCAGTTTGGATGGGAATGTGAATGGCTACACCTTC.